The 13 T cell receptor beta chains reported below all come from one sample, sequenced in a study of metastatic and nonmetastatic thyroid tumors. Thyroid surgery took place with no prior treatment in any patient. TCRdb reassembled clones from the PCR reads with MiXCR. Here the sample spans some 41,000 clones, about 3.3% being singletons. Sequencing was carried out using blood. The source of these receptors is a female donor with papillary thyroid cancer or a benign thyroid nodule (not recorded which). Some clones in this sample may be carry-over from other donors' samples.

This clone was observed at least ten times. V is TRBV20-1 and J is TRBJ2-3; 10 bases fit TRBD2. Germline V gene lookup returns CDR1 DFQATT and CDR2 SNEGSKA (reference sequence). The CDR3 covers 14 residues. V was clipped by 6 bases and J by 5 bases; unmatched bases: 8. CDR3 bases: TGCAGTGCCCAGCTAGCGGGAGTTCGAGATACGCAGTATTTT. It yields the protein CSAQLAGVRDTQYF.

Ten or more counts support this clone. The chain carries TRBV6-1 and TRBJ2-2; D unclear. Between the trimmed V and J ends, which lost 0 bases and 4 bases, there was a span of 9 bases. CDR1 and CDR2 (germline): MNHNS, SASEGT. The CDR3 has 15 residues. CDR3 nucleotides: TGTGCCAGCAGTGAAGCTGCAGAGACCACCGGGGAGCTGTTTTTT. This gives the protein CASSEAAETTGELFF.

This chain links TRBV6-5 with TRBJ2-7; TRBD2 agrees at 9 bases. V lost 0 bases and J lost 6; bases outside the gene matches: 3. Germline V CDR1 and CDR2: MNHEY, SVGAGI. The CDR3 sequence is 14 residues long. The CDR3 DNA reads as TGTGCCAGCAGTTACTCGGGGACTAGCCTCGAGCAGTACTTC. Translation gives CASSYSGTSLEQYF.

The CDR3 here is CASRGGGGQETQYF. CDR3 sequence (DNA): TGTGCCAGCAGGGGGGGGGGAGGGCAAGAGACCCAGTACTTC. The chain carries TRBV6-1 and TRBJ2-5; 7 bases align to TRBD2. There are 14 residues in the CDR3. CDR1 and CDR2 (germline): MNHNS, SASEGT. With V trimmed by 6 bases and J by 2 bases, 6 bases remained unmatched.

The J gene is TRBJ2-2, the V gene TRBV7-9; no definite D call. Trimming pared 6 bases from V and 7 bases from J, leaving 12 bases between. The length of the CDR3 is 13 residues. Germline V lookup: CDR1 SEHNR, CDR2 FQNEAQ (reference sequence). CDR3 sequence: CASSPTIGGELFF. CDR3 sequence (DNA): TGTGCCAGCAGTCCGACAATTGGCGGGGAGCTGTTTTTT.

This clone was seen many times. The CDR3 sequence is CSARRGFSPLHF. The CDR3 nucleotides read TGCAGTGCTAGGCGAGGGTTTTCACCCCTCCACTTT. This rearrangement joins TRBV20-1 to TRBJ1-6; D remains ambiguous. The CDR3 contains 12 residues. Trimming took off 3 bases at V and 9 bases at J, with 9 bases between the two ends. Germline V gene data show CDR1 as DFQATT and CDR2 as SNEGSKA (reference sequence).

This clone was seen many times. V and J are TRBV6-6 and TRBJ1-2; D is undetermined. Germline V lookup: CDR1 MNHNY, CDR2 SVGAGI (reference sequence). CDR3 length: 11 amino acids. V lost 0 bases and J 6 bases, leaving 2 bases between the germline ends. This chain's CDR3 is CASSYSNGYTF. The CDR3 DNA reads TGTGCCAGCAGTTACTCGAATGGCTACACCTTC.

The sample holds many counts of this clone. J is TRBJ2-7 and V is TRBV10-1, with TRBD2 matching 7 bases. This CDR3 has 14 residues. Unmatched junction bases numbered 8, after V lost 3 bases and J lost 6 bases. Germline CDR1 reads WNHNN; CDR2 reads SYGVQD (reference sequence). The CDR3 nucleotides read TGCGCCAGCAGTGAACGGCGGGAGAGTGGCGAGCAGTACTTC. This translates into CASSERRESGEQYF.

The table lists this clone with many counts. The V call is TRBV7-9, the J call TRBJ2-7; D ambiguous. The CDR3 runs 15 residues. The ends were cut back, 4 bases at V and 6 bases at J, with 19 bases in the middle. Germline lookup yields CDR1 SEHNR and CDR2 FQNEAQ (reference sequence). CDR3 DNA: TGTGCCAGCAGCTCCCGTGGAGCGCTGGGGTTCGAGCAGTACTTC. It codes for CASSSRGALGFEQYF.

Many counts were recorded for this clone. The V and J genes are TRBV10-3 and TRBJ2-5; D unclear. The CDR3 loop spans 12 amino acids. Germline V gene lookup returns CDR1 ENHRY and CDR2 SYGVKD. V lost 3 bases to trimming and J lost 5 bases, with 7 bases between them. The CDR3 nucleotides are TGTGCCATCAGTGATCACAAGGAGACCCAGTACTTC. Protein product: CAISDHKETQYF.

This clone was counted at least ten times. V usage is TRBV19 and J usage is TRBJ2-7, with 7 nucleotides matching TRBD1. CDR3 length: 14 amino acids. The J segment lost 5 bases and the V segment lost 3 bases, leaving 7 bases of the junction unmatched. Per germline, CDR1 LNHDA and CDR2 SQIVND (reference sequence). CDR3 sequence reads: CASSITGATNEQYF. CDR3 in DNA: TGTGCCAGTAGTATTACAGGGGCCACGAACGAGCAGTACTTC.

There are many counts of this clone. The chain has TRBV12-3 or TRBV12-4 and TRBJ2-7; 14 nucleotides align to TRBD2. The J segment lost 5 bases and the V segment lost 4 bases, leaving 4 bases of the junction unmatched. The CDR3 has 15 residues. The CDR3 nucleotides read TGTGCCAGCAGTTCCTTGGGACTAGCGGGAGACGAGCAGTACTTC. Translated, it gives CASSSLGLAGDEQYF.

This clone was recorded at least ten times. The V and J genes are TRBV14 and TRBJ1-2; D gene ambiguous. Looked up from germline, CDR1 is SGHDN and CDR2 is FVKESK. The V and J ends lost 0 bases and 7 bases respectively, with 9 bases between them. This CDR3 has 13 amino acids. CDR3 amino acids: CASSQEGYSGYTF. DNA of the CDR3: TGTGCCAGCAGCCAAGAGGGGTATTCTGGCTACACCTTC.